The T cell receptor (beta chain) under discussion was sequenced for a study of blood T cell repertoires in COVID-19. Overall study: In each case, the material was cDNA or gDNA derived from T cells, B-cell-depleted T cells, or PBMCs.

Germline V CDR1 and CDR2: MDHEN, SYDVKM. This CDR3 has 13 residues. V was clipped by 6 bases and J by 1 base, with 4 bases between them. As originally analysed: Counts of nucleated cells, estimated from reference gene primer amplification, were obtained. Measured with immunoSEQ multiplex PCR; TCRdb has only the in-frame clones, and not every one. The DNA was the basis for D and trimming; V, J and clone size are from that table. The sample lists about 140,000 clones, approximately 80% occurring once. This TCR came from a woman in her forties or fifties with acute or convalescent COVID-19. J is TRBJ1-6 and V is TRBV28; D is undetermined. Sequencing was carried out using peripheral blood. CDR3 sequence reads: CASRESYNSPLHF. The CDR3 DNA reads TGTGCCAGCAGGGAGTCCTATAATTCACCCCTCCACTTT. Full variable domain (rest looked up from reference TRBV28 and TRBJ1-6): DVKVTQSSRYLVKRTGEKVFLECVQDMDHENMFWYRQDPGLGLRLIYFSYDVKMKEKGDIPEGYSVSREKKERFSLILESASTNQTSMYLCASRESYNSPLHFGNGTRLTVT.